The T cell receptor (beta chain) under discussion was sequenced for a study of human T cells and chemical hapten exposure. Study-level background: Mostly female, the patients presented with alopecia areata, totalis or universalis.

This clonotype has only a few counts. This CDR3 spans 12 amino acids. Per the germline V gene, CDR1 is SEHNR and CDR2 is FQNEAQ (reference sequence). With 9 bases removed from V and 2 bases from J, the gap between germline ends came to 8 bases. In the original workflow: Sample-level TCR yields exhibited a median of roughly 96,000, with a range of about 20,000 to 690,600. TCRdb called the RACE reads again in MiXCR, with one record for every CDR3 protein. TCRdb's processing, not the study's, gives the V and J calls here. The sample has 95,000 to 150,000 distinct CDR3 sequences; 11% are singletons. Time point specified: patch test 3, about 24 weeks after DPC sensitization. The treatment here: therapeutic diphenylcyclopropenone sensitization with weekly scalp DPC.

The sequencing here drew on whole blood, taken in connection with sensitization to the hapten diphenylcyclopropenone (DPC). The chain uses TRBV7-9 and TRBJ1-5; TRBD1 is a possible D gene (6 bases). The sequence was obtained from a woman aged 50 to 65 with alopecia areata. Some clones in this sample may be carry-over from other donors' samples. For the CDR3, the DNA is TGTGCCAGTGGACAGCGCAATCAGCCCCAGCATTTT. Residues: CASGQRNQPQHF. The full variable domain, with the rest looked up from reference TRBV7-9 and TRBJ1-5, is DTGVSQNPRHKITKRGQNVTFRCDPISEHNRLYWYRQTLGQGPEFLTYFQNEAQLEKSRLLSDRFSAERPKGSFSTLEIQRTEQGDSAMYLCASGQRNQPQHFGDGTRLSIL.